The 24 T cell receptor beta chains listed next were all sequenced from one sample in a study of T cell clones after liver transplantation. The method was immunoSEQ multiplex PCR; TCRdb's version includes in-frame clones alone and lacks a portion of them. The repertoire holds some 110,000 clones, with approximately 78% as singletons. Material: CD4+ T cells from blood, obtained before liver transplant. Source of these receptors: a human donor who received a liver transplant.

This chain links TRBV28 with TRBJ2-7; D remains ambiguous. The CDR3 is made up of 14 amino acids. V was shortened by 3 bases and J by 0 bases, with 9 bases between the two germline ends. Germline values: CDR1 MDHEN, CDR2 SYDVKM. CDR3 amino acids: CASSLDQSSYEQYF. The CDR3 DNA sequence: TGTGCCAGCAGTTTGGACCAGTCCTCCTACGAGCAGTACTTC. The whole variable domain, remainder taken from reference TRBV28 and TRBJ2-7, is DVKVTQSSRYLVKRTGEKVFLECVQDMDHENMFWYRQDPGLGLRLIYFSYDVKMKEKGDIPEGYSVSREKKERFSLILESASTNQTSMYLCASSLDQSSYEQYFGPGTRLTVT.

This clone was counted between two and nine times. The rearrangement uses TRBV30 and TRBJ1-5; 7 positions agree with TRBD1. The CDR3 length is 15 residues. Germline-derived CDR1 and CDR2 are GTSNPN and SVGIG (reference sequence). Trimming cost V 2 bases and J 3 bases; bases outside gene matches: 7. The CDR3 loop reads CAWSTPGQYNQPQHF. The CDR3 DNA reads TGTGCCTGGAGTACTCCGGGACAGTACAATCAGCCCCAGCATTTT. The full variable domain, rest sourced from reference TRBV30 and TRBJ1-5, is SQTIHQWPATLVQPVGSPLSLECTVEGTSNPNLYWYRQAAGRGLQLLFYSVGIGQISSEVPQNLSASRPQDRQFILSSKKLLLSDSGFYLCAWSTPGQYNQPQHFGDGTRLSIL.

This clone showed up just once. The chain joins TRBV6-1 to TRBJ1-1, with D unresolved. The CDR3 sequence is 13 residues long. Per the germline V gene, CDR1 is MNHNS and CDR2 is SASEGT. V was pared by 3 bases and J by 7 bases, with 12 bases between. The DNA of the CDR3 is TGTGCCAGCAGTGAGTGGGTGGAAAGTGAAGCTTTCTTT. It translates to CASSEWVESEAFF.

V usage is TRBV5-1 and J usage is TRBJ1-1, with TRBD1 identical over 11 bases. This CDR3 spans 17 amino acids. CDR1 is SGHRS, CDR2 YFSETQ, per germline. V shed 4 bases, J shed 1 base, and the junction held 9 bases outside the gene matches. The CDR3 loop is CASSVVGTGGANTEAFF. CDR3 in DNA: TGCGCCAGCAGCGTGGTGGGGACAGGGGGAGCGAACACTGAAGCTTTCTTT.

This clone appeared a few times. This chain connects TRBV4-1 to TRBJ1-2; possible D gene TRBD1, 5 bases. This CDR3 has 15 amino acids. Germline loops: CDR1 MGHRA, CDR2 YSYEKL. V was shortened by 2 bases and J by 2 bases, with 12 bases between the two germline ends. Here the CDR3 reads CASSQPEGRNYGYTF. CDR3 in DNA: TGCGCCAGCAGCCAACCAGAGGGGAGGAACTATGGCTACACCTTC.

This sequence joins TRBV7-9 and TRBJ2-1; the D is unclear. With 5 bases removed from V and 10 bases from J, the gap between germline ends came to 27 bases. CDR3 length: 17 residues. CDR1 is SEHNR, CDR2 FQNEAQ, per germline (reference sequence). The CDR3 region is CASSPWTATNTVDEQFF. Written as DNA, the CDR3 is TGTGCCAGCAGCCCCTGGACGGCCACGAATACGGTCGACGAGCAGTTCTTC.

Comments on this clone: Other nucleotide sequences from this sample produce the same CDR3. This rearrangement joins TRBV27 to TRBJ2-1, with a possible D match to TRBD2 (6 bases). V shed 3 bases and J shed 0 bases, with 9 bases lying between them. This CDR3 comprises 15 residues. Germline V gene data show CDR1 as MNHEY and CDR2 as SMNVEV (reference sequence). In nucleotides, the CDR3 is TGTGCCAGCAGTTTTACCGGGAGCTCCTACAATGAGCAGTTCTTC. Protein product: CASSFTGSSYNEQFF.

The sample holds a few counts of this clone. The rearrangement uses TRBV7-7 and TRBJ1-3; TRBD1 aligns across 8 bases. V shed 3 bases and J 0 bases; nucleotides not matched to a gene: 1. Germline lookup yields CDR1 SSHAT and CDR2 FNYEAQ (reference sequence). The CDR3 contains 15 residues. Here the CDR3 DNA reads TGTGCCAGCAGCTTGGGGACAGGCTCTGGAAACACCATATATTTT. It is translated as CASSLGTGSGNTIYF. The full variable domain, completed using reference TRBV7-7 and TRBJ1-3, is GAGVSQSPRYKVTKRGQDVTLRCDPISSHATLYWYQQALGQGPEFLTYFNYEAQPDKSGLPSDRFSAERPEGSISTLTIQRTEQRDSAMYRCASSLGTGSGNTIYFGEGSWLTVV.

The chain couples TRBV6-1 to TRBJ1-1, with 9 bases aligning to TRBD1. CDR3 length: 14 amino acids. Germline CDR1 and CDR2: MNHNS and SASEGT. Unmatched junction bases numbered 6, after V lost 5 bases and J lost 5 bases. In DNA, the CDR3 is TGTGCCAGCAGTACTCGACAGGGGGAAACTGAAGCTTTCTTT. Protein product: CASSTRQGETEAFF.

V gene TRBV7-6 combines with J gene TRBJ2-2; D is perhaps TRBD1 (5 bases). The V end lost 0 bases, the J end lost 6 bases, and 14 bases lay between the germline ends. Germline V gene data show CDR1 as SGHVS and CDR2 as FNYEAQ. The CDR3 has 16 amino acids. CDR3: CASSLASARVAGELFF. The CDR3 DNA reads as TGTGCCAGCAGCTTAGCAAGCGCCAGGGTGGCCGGGGAGCTGTTTTTT.

The gene calls are TRBV27 and TRBJ2-1; tentative D call: TRBD1 (5 bases). CDR1 is MNHEY, CDR2 SMNVEV, per germline (reference sequence). The CDR3 extends over 17 amino acids. The V and J ends lost 2 bases and 0 bases respectively, with 14 bases between them. CDR3 loop: CASSLKAGRPSYNEQFF. The DNA of the CDR3 is TGTGCCAGCAGTTTAAAGGCAGGGCGCCCCTCCTACAATGAGCAGTTCTTC.

The chain couples TRBV27 to TRBJ2-7; possibly TRBD2 for D (7 bases). Trimming removed 2 bases from V and 4 bases from J, with 12 bases in between. Germline lookup yields CDR1 MNHEY and CDR2 SMNVEV (reference sequence). The CDR3 loop spans 14 amino acids. Here the CDR3 reads CASSLRGGLYEQYF. Written as DNA, the CDR3 is TGTGCCAGCAGTTTAAGGGGGGGCCTTTACGAGCAGTACTTC.

This chain uses TRBV27 with TRBJ1-1; 7 bases are a match to TRBD1. From germline, CDR1 is MNHEY and CDR2 SMNVEV (reference sequence). Germline trimming cut 5 bases from V and 8 bases from J; bases unmatched to any gene: 8. The CDR3 has 13 residues. CDR3 DNA sequence: TGTGCCAGCAGTCTCCGACAGGGTTTAGAAGCTTTCTTT. Translated: CASSLRQGLEAFF.

The genes are TRBV29-1 and TRBJ2-7; D is ambiguous. Trimming shortened V by 1 base and J by 4 bases, and 11 bases separated the two germline ends. The CDR3 loop spans 13 amino acids. Germline lookup yields CDR1 SQVTM and CDR2 ANQGSEA. CDR3 region: CSVEGETPYEQYF. The CDR3 DNA is TGCAGCGTTGAAGGTGAGACACCATACGAGCAGTACTTC.

CDR3 nucleotide sequence: TGTGCCAGCAGTCAGGACAGGGGTAAGGGTCAGCCCCAGCATTTT. This codes for CASSQDRGKGQPQHF. The V gene is TRBV2, the J gene TRBJ1-5, with 9 bases that match TRBD1. This CDR3 region has 15 residues. J gave up 6 bases and V 5 bases, and 8 bases lay outside the gene matches. In germline, CDR1 is SNHLY, CDR2 FYNNEI.

The chain is built from TRBV19 and TRBJ1-1, with D hard to call. CDR1 is LNHDA, CDR2 SQIVND, per germline (reference sequence). The CDR3 consists of 12 residues. V lost 3 bases and J 5 bases, leaving 7 bases between the germline ends. This chain's CDR3 is CASSMLGTEAFF. The CDR3, as DNA: TGTGCCAGTAGTATGCTGGGGACTGAAGCTTTCTTT.

The rearrangement links TRBV4-1 to TRBJ2-7, with D possibly matching TRBD2 (5 bases). CDR1 MGHRA and CDR2 YSYEKL come from the germline V gene. The CDR3 consists of 13 residues. Trimming removed 0 bases from V and 7 bases from J, with 10 bases in between. CDR3 sequence (DNA): TGCGCCAGCAGCCAAGATGGGAGCAGGGAGCAGTACTTC. Translating it yields CASSQDGSREQYF.

The chain uses TRBV30 and TRBJ2-7; TRBD2 matches 8 bases. The CDR3 contains 15 residues. Per germline, CDR1 GTSNPN and CDR2 SVGIG (reference sequence). V was clipped by 4 bases and J by 2 bases; unmatched bases: 10. The CDR3 DNA reads as TGTGCCTGGACGACGGGTAGCGGGATTACCTACGAGCAGTACTTC. It codes for CAWTTGSGITYEQYF.

V gene TRBV9 combines with J gene TRBJ2-3, with 9 bases aligning to TRBD2. The CDR3 is 15 amino acids. Germline V gives CDR1 SGDLS, CDR2 YYNGEE. The ends lost 5 bases at V and 4 bases at J; junction bases unmatched: 8. The CDR3 sequence is CASRPAGGWSDTQYF. Written as DNA, the CDR3 is TGTGCCAGCAGGCCCGCGGGGGGGTGGTCAGATACGCAGTATTTT.

The rearrangement uses TRBV5-6 and TRBJ2-5; D may be TRBD1 (6 bases). The germline CDR1 and CDR2 sequences are SGHDT and YYEEEE. The CDR3 extends over 14 amino acids. V was trimmed by 6 bases and J by 5 bases, leaving 17 bases between them. The CDR3 reads CASILRGAGETQYF. CDR3 DNA: TGTGCCAGCATCCTCAGGGGAGCCGGGGAGACCCAGTACTTC.

J is TRBJ1-3 and V is TRBV7-6, with no clear D. V gave up 0 bases and J gave up 2 bases, with 8 bases separating them. CDR3 length: 15 residues. CDR1 and CDR2 (germline): SGHVS, FNYEAQ. The CDR3 nucleotides read TGTGCCAGCAGCTTAGCAGGGTCTACTGGAAACACCATATATTTT. Translation gives CASSLAGSTGNTIYF.

V is TRBV19 and J is TRBJ2-7, with D possibly TRBD1 on 5 matching bases. The CDR3 extends over 14 amino acids. CDR1 LNHDA and CDR2 SQIVND come from the germline V gene (reference sequence). V was trimmed by 3 bases and J by 3 bases, leaving 12 bases between them. The CDR3 bases are TGTGCCAGTAGTATGGTAGGGGCGGACTACGAGCAGTACTTC. Residues: CASSMVGADYEQYF. The complete variable domain, with remaining parts taken from reference TRBV19 and TRBJ2-7, reads DGGITQSPKYLFRKEGQNVTLSCEQNLNHDAMYWYRQDPGQGLRLIYYSQIVNDFQKGDIAEGYSVSREKKESFPLTVTSAQKNPTAFYLCASSMVGADYEQYFGPGTRLTVT.

The rearrangement links TRBV6-6 to TRBJ1-2; D call uncertain. Germline CDR1 MNHNY, CDR2 SVGAGI (reference sequence). The CDR3 length is 13 residues. Deletions cut 6 bases from V and 4 bases from J, with 12 bases between. The DNA for the CDR3 is TGTGCCAGCAGAAACCCGATCGGCTATGGCTACACCTTC. It codes for CASRNPIGYGYTF.

This chain uses TRBV6-5 with TRBJ1-1, with D perhaps TRBD1 (5 bases). Germline values: CDR1 MNHEY, CDR2 SVGAGI. V was trimmed by 2 bases and J by 4 bases, leaving 11 bases between them. The CDR3 extends over 14 amino acids. CDR3 DNA: TGTGCCAGCAGTTACCGGGGGGAAGGCACTGAAGCTTTCTTT. It encodes CASSYRGEGTEAFF.